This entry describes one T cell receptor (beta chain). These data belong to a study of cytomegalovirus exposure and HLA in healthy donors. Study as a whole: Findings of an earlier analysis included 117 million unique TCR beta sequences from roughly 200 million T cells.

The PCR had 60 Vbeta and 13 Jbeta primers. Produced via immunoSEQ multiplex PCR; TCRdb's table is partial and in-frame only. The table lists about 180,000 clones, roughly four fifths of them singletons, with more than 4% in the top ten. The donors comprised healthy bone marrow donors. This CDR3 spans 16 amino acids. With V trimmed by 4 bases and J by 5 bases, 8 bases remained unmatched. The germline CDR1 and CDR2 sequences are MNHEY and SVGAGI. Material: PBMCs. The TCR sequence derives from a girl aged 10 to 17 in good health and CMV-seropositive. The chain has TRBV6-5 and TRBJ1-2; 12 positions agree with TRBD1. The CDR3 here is CASSSNRDRGHYGYTF. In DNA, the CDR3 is TGTGCCAGCAGTTCCAACCGGGACAGGGGGCATTATGGCTACACCTTC.